This T cell receptor beta chain was identified in a study of shared clonotypes between healthy human individuals. Whole-study context: A few men and a couple of women, aged 18 to 49, were donors.

The length of the CDR3 is 15 residues. V gave up 3 bases and J gave up 3 bases, with 14 bases separating them. Germline V gene sequence: CDR1 MNHNS, CDR2 SASEGT. This clone was seen only a few times. The repertoire was sequenced with immunoSEQ multiplex PCR; TCRdb's copy has only in-frame clones and lacks some. The sample has around 1.1 million clones; around 78% are singletons. The receptor's source is a man between 18 and 35 years old in good health. Some clones in this sample may be carry-over from other donors' samples. This chain uses TRBV6-1 with TRBJ1-1; weak D call: TRBD1 (6 bases). The sequenced material came from memory CD4+ T cells from PBMCs. The subset denotes: CD45RA-negative fraction. CDR3: CASSEGTGRYTEAFF. The CDR3 bases are TGTGCCAGCAGTGAGGGTACAGGGAGGTACACTGAAGCTTTCTTT.